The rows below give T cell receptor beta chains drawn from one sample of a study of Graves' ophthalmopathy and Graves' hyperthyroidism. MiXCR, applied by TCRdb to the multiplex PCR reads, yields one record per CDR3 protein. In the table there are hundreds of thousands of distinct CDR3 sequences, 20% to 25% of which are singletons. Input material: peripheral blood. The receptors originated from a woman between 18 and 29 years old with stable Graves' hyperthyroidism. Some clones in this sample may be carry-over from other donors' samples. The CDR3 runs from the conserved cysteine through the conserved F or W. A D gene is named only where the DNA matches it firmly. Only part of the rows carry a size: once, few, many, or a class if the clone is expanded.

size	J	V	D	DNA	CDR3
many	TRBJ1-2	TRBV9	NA	TGTGCCAGCAGCGTAGAGCCCGTCGCAGCGCTCTATGTCGGCTACACCTTC	CASSVEPVAALYVGYTF
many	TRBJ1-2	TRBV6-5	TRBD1	TGTGCCAGCAGTTACGCTACAGGGGATGGCTACACCTTC	CASSYATGDGYTF
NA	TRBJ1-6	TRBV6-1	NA	TGTGCCAGCAGACTTGGACAGACAGACTATAATTCACCCCTCCACTTT	CASRLGQTDYNSPLHF
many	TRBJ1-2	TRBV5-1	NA	TGCGCCAGCAGGCCAGGGTTCGGATACTATGGCTACACCTTC	CASRPGFGYYGYTF
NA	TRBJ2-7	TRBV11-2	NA	TGTGCCAGCAGCTTTTACGGGGGCAACGAGCAGTACTTC	CASSFYGGNEQYF
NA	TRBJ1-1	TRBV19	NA	TGTGCCAGTAGTATTTGGGCCGATGACACTGAAGCTTTCTTT	CASSIWADDTEAFF
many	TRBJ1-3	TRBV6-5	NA	TGTGCCAGCAGCCACCTACATCTCTCTGGAAACACCATATATTTT	CASSHLHLSGNTIYF
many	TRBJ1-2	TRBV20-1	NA	TGCAGTGCTACGCCACAGGGATCCTATGGCTACACCTTC	CSATPQGSYGYTF
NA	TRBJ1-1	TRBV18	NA	TGTGCCAGCACTCAGGGTTGGGACACTGAAGCTTTCTTT	CASTQGWDTEAFF
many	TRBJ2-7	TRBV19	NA	TGTGCCAGTAGTATGGGAACGTTCTACGAGCAGTACTTC	CASSMGTFYEQYF
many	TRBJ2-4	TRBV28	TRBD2	TGTGCCAGCAGTCTACTAGCGGCCAAAAACATTCAGTACTTC	CASSLLAAKNIQYF
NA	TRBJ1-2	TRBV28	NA	TGTGCCAGCAGAACGCCATCCGGGGTAAAAGGGAACTATGGCTACACCTTC	CASRTPSGVKGNYGYTF
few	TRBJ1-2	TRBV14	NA	TGTGCCAGCAGCCATTGGGTCACAGGCGAGACTCCCTCGGGACTTAACTATGGCTACACCTTC	CASSHWVTGETPSGLNYGYTF
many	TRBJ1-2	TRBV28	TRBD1	TGTGCCAGCAGCCTCGCAGGGGGGTCTGGCTACACCTTC	CASSLAGGSGYTF
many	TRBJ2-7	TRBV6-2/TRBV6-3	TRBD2	TGTGCCAGCAGTTACTCGATTACTAGCGGGGAGCCTTCGGAAGAGCAGTACTTC	CASSYSITSGEPSEEQYF
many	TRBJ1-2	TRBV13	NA	TGTGCCAGCAGGCAAGGAACGGACTCCTATGGCTACACCTTC	CASRQGTDSYGYTF
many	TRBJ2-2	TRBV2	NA	TGTGCCAGCAGTGGAACAGCAGCCGGGGAGCTGTTTTTT	CASSGTAAGELFF
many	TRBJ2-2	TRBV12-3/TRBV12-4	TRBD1	TGTGCCAGCAGTTTAAGACAGGGCGGGGAGCTGTTTTTT	CASSLRQGGELFF